This entry lists 21 T cell receptor beta chains sequenced from one sample in a study of cytomegalovirus exposure and HLA in healthy donors. 60 Vbeta and 13 Jbeta primers were used in PCR. Clones were sequenced by immunoSEQ multiplex PCR, and TCRdb holds only the in-frame ones, with some missing. The top ten hold about 1.8% of the sample, which has about 190,000 clones, roughly four fifths seen once. The sequenced sample was PBMCs. The receptors were sampled from a man between 18 and 29 years old in good health and CMV-seronegative.

V and J are TRBV5-1 and TRBJ2-3; a weak D match, TRBD2 (6 bases). V was trimmed by 0 bases and J by 0 bases, leaving 17 bases between them. Germline CDR1 reads SGHRS; CDR2 reads YFSETQ. The CDR3 has 18 amino acids. The CDR3 loop is CASSLASGVGTSTDTQYF. The CDR3, as DNA: TGCGCCAGCAGCTTGGCCTCGGGGGTTGGAACTAGCACAGATACGCAGTATTTT.

The chain joins TRBV25-1 to TRBJ2-1, with D perhaps matching TRBD2 (5 bases). V lost 3 bases and J 4 bases, leaving 7 bases between the germline ends. CDR3 length: 13 amino acids. CDR1 is MGHDK and CDR2 is SYGVNS in the germline V gene. DNA for the CDR3: TGTGCCAGCAGTGAGGGGAGTTACAATGAGCAGTTCTTC. Its translation is CASSEGSYNEQFF. Together with reference TRBV25-1 and TRBJ2-1, the CDR3 gives the full variable domain: EADIYQTPRYLVIGTGKKITLECSQTMGHDKMYWYQQDPGMELHLIHYSYGVNSTEKGDLSSESTVSRIRTEHFPLTLESARPSHTSQYLCASSEGSYNEQFFGPGTRLTVL.

The J gene is TRBJ2-7, the V gene TRBV4-3, with D tentatively TRBD2 (5 bases). The germline V and J ends were trimmed by 3 bases and 3 bases, with 18 bases remaining between them. Germline V gene data show CDR1 as LGHNA and CDR2 as YSLEER. The CDR3 has 16 amino acids. The CDR3 spells CASSQGDGPWGYEQYF. For the CDR3, the DNA is TGCGCCAGCAGCCAGGGAGATGGTCCTTGGGGCTACGAGCAGTACTTC.

This rearrangement joins TRBV11-2 to TRBJ1-3; D possibly corresponds to TRBD1 (5 bases). Trimming took 4 bases from V and 2 from J, leaving 15 bases between them. Per the germline V gene, CDR1 is SGHAT and CDR2 is FQNNGV. CDR3 length equals 16 residues. CDR3 amino acids: CASSSLRGGPGNTIYF. The CDR3 nucleotides read TGTGCCAGCAGCTCACTCCGGGGGGGTCCTGGAAACACCATATATTTT.

The V call is TRBV15, the J call TRBJ2-2; D is undetermined. This CDR3 spans 13 amino acids. Germline V gene data show CDR1 as LNHNV and CDR2 as YYDKDF (reference sequence). V was clipped by 5 bases and J by 5 bases, with 9 bases between them. In DNA form, the CDR3 reads TGTGCCACCAGCGAGGTGGAAACCGGGGAGCTGTTTTTT. It specifies CATSEVETGELFF.

The V and J genes are TRBV4-3 and TRBJ2-5, with 12 bases identical to TRBD2. CDR3 length: 18 residues. Per germline, CDR1 LGHNA and CDR2 YSLEER. The trim removed 0 bases at V and 4 bases at J, leaving 9 bases unmatched. In DNA, the CDR3 is TGCGCCAGCAGCCAAGATTTCTTGGCTAGCGGGGGGGGAGAGACCCAGTACTTC. As protein: CASSQDFLASGGGETQYF.

The V and J genes are TRBV5-1 and TRBJ2-7; 10 bases align to TRBD1. This CDR3 spans 15 amino acids. CDR1 is SGHRS, CDR2 YFSETQ, per germline. Losses at the gene ends were 1 base for V and 7 bases for J; bases not matched to a gene: 8. As DNA, the CDR3 is TGCGCCAGCAGCTTGTCCTCCGGGACAGGGGAAGAGCAGTACTTC. As protein: CASSLSSGTGEEQYF.

V is TRBV28 and J is TRBJ2-7; unclear D gene. V was pared by 4 bases and J by 0 bases, with 4 bases between. CDR1 and CDR2 from the germline V gene are MDHEN and SYDVKM. The CDR3 loop spans 12 amino acids. The CDR3 coding sequence is TGTGCCAGCAGTTCGAGCTCCTACGAGCAGTACTTC. This sequence encodes CASSSSSYEQYF.

J is TRBJ2-1 and V is TRBV6-1; TRBD1 might be the D (6 bases). The CDR3 length is 17 residues. The V end was cut by 2 bases, the J end by 5 bases, with 19 bases between. Per germline, CDR1 MNHNS and CDR2 SASEGT. CDR3 residues: CASSENWWDIYNNEQFF. In DNA form, the CDR3 reads TGTGCCAGCAGTGAAAATTGGTGGGACATCTACAACAATGAGCAGTTCTTC.

This clone was seen once. The chain recombines TRBV7-3 with TRBJ1-2; TRBD1 agrees at 9 bases. Germline values: CDR1 SGHTA, CDR2 FQGTGA. CDR3 size: 15 residues. V lost 5 bases and J lost 7; bases outside the gene matches: 11. The DNA for the CDR3 is TGTGCCAGCAGCCCCACGGGGACAGGGACAGTTGGCTACACCTTC. Its protein is CASSPTGTGTVGYTF.

The chain links TRBV7-2 to TRBJ2-4; 7 bases match TRBD1. The CDR3 runs to 19 residues. Germline V gene sequence: CDR1 SGHTA, CDR2 FQGNSA. J gave up 0 bases and V 0 bases, and 11 bases lay outside the gene matches. CDR3 protein: CASSLAASGQSLAKNIQYF. The CDR3 DNA sequence: TGTGCCAGCAGCTTAGCGGCGTCGGGACAGAGCCTAGCCAAAAACATTCAGTACTTC.

The chain recombines TRBV7-9 with TRBJ2-7, with D unclear. The germline CDR1 and CDR2 sequences are SEHNR and FQNEAQ (reference sequence). This CDR3 comprises 13 residues. V lost 7 bases and J lost 2, with 12 bases in between. DNA for the CDR3: TGTGCCAGCACCATGGCTCAGACCTACGAGCAGTACTTC. Its translation: CASTMAQTYEQYF.

This chain links TRBV5-4 with TRBJ2-2; unclear D gene. The CDR3 contains 13 residues. In germline, CDR1 is SGHNT, CDR2 YYREEE (reference sequence). Deletions cut 3 bases from V and 4 bases from J, with 7 bases between. The DNA for the CDR3 is TGTGCCAGCAGCTGGGCTATCACCGGGGAGCTGTTTTTT. Protein: CASSWAITGELFF. Full variable domain (remainder filled in from reference TRBV5-4 and TRBJ2-2): ETGVTQSPTHLIKTRGQQVTLRCSSQSGHNTVSWYQQALGQGPQFIFQYYREEENGRGNFPPRFSGLQFPNYSSELNVNALELDDSALYLCASSWAITGELFFGEGSRLTVL.

The chain couples TRBV29-1 to TRBJ1-2, with D possibly being TRBD1 (6 bases). This CDR3 is built from 12 residues. Germline V CDR1 and CDR2: SQVTM, ANQGSEA. Trimming took off 7 bases at V and 1 base at J, with 10 bases between the two ends. The CDR3, as DNA: TGCAGCGGCGGACAGATTAACTATGGCTACACCTTC. This encodes CSGGQINYGYTF.

The genes are TRBV9 and TRBJ2-3; 10 nucleotides align to TRBD2. This CDR3 contains 16 residues. J gave up 0 bases and V 0 bases, and 1 base lay outside the gene matches. CDR1 is SGDLS and CDR2 is YYNGEE in the germline V gene. Here the CDR3 DNA reads TGTGCCAGCAGCGTAGTTAGCGGGGGGAGCACAGATACGCAGTATTTT. Translating it yields CASSVVSGGSTDTQYF.

The chain is built from TRBV11-3 and TRBJ2-3; D gene uncertain. The germline V gene has CDR1 SGHNT and CDR2 YENEEA. Trimming removed 3 bases from V and 1 base from J, with 5 bases in between. CDR3 length: 13 residues. The CDR3 DNA follows: TGTGCCAGCAGCTTTACTGGCACAGATACGCAGTATTTT. It yields the protein CASSFTGTDTQYF.

The rearrangement joins TRBV21-1 to TRBJ2-2; the tabulated D call, TRBD1, remains unverified against the DNA. TRBV21-1 is noted as a pseudogene. The CDR3 loop spans 18 amino acids. The chain's CDR3 is CASSSFRSGQGWAGELFF. The CDR3, as DNA: TGTGCCAGCAGCTCTTTCCGTTCGGGACAGGGGTGGGCCGGGGAGCTGTTTTTT.

V and J are TRBV5-1 and TRBJ2-7, with 8 positions matching TRBD1. This CDR3 comprises 14 residues. V gave up 4 bases and J gave up 12 bases; unmatched junction bases: 15. Germline V gene data show CDR1 as SGHRS and CDR2 as YFSETQ. CDR3 in amino acids: CASSIEGTDREAYF. In DNA form, the CDR3 reads TGCGCCAGCAGCATTGAGGGGACGGACAGGGAGGCGTACTTC.

This chain connects TRBV9 to TRBJ2-1; 7 bases match TRBD1. Losses at the gene ends were 6 bases for V and 2 bases for J; bases not matched to a gene: 5. Looked up from germline, CDR1 is SGDLS and CDR2 is YYNGEE. The CDR3 is made up of 14 amino acids. The CDR3 loop is CASNSGTAYNEQFF. CDR3 sequence (DNA): TGTGCCAGCAACTCCGGGACAGCCTACAATGAGCAGTTCTTC.

This clone was counted only a few times. V and J are TRBV7-9 and TRBJ2-5; possible D gene TRBD1, 6 bases. Trimming removed 1 base from V and 11 bases from J, with 20 bases in between. This CDR3 has 15 amino acids. Germline V gene lookup returns CDR1 SEHNR and CDR2 FQNEAQ (reference sequence). The CDR3 DNA reads as TGTGCCAGCAGCTTAGATACAGGGCTTCAGATTGAGCAGTACTTC. It translates to CASSLDTGLQIEQYF.

This chain joins TRBV5-1 and TRBJ2-3, with 8 bases fitting TRBD1. The germline V gene encodes CDR1 SGHRS and CDR2 YFSETQ. The CDR3 loop spans 18 amino acids. After removal of 1 base from V and 1 base from J, the junction contained 11 bases not matched to a gene. This CDR3 is CASSLSQGGTYGTDTQYF. CDR3 coding DNA: TGCGCCAGCAGCTTGTCACAGGGGGGAACCTACGGCACAGATACGCAGTATTTT.